This TCR beta chain was captured by sequencing in a study of T cells in Graves' hyperthyroidism and ophthalmopathy. Study-wide results and limits: Separation of ophthalmopathy from stable hyperthyroidism was achieved by a 13 V-J model.

A remark on this clonotype: Its antigen is currently unknown.

Regions amplified from RNA transcripts were the TCR beta CDR3 regions. First-round RT-PCR targeting the TCR CDR3 was performed with the HTBI primer set. TCRdb re-called the multiplex PCR reads with MiXCR, one entry per CDR3 protein. The table has 200,000 to 300,000 distinct CDR3 sequences, 16% seen once; the top ten hold 28%. After removal of 2 bases from V and 4 bases from J, the junction contained 7 bases not matched to a gene. CDR1 is GTSNPN and CDR2 is SVGIG in the germline V gene (reference sequence). This CDR3 region has 15 residues. The sequenced sample consisted of blood. The origin of this receptor is a woman aged 18-35 years with Graves' ophthalmopathy. V is TRBV30 and J is TRBJ2-1; 8 positions match TRBD1. CDR3 sequence: CAWSWQGAGYNEQFF. CDR3 bases: TGTGCCTGGAGTTGGCAGGGGGCTGGATACAATGAGCAGTTCTTC.